This TCR beta chain was sequenced in a study of blood T cell repertoires in COVID-19. Study in general: COVID-19 samples collected from the United States, Italy and Spain covered acute and convalescent phases. T cells, B-cell-depleted T cells, or PBMCs provided the cDNA or gDNA that served as material.

The sample holds one count of this clone. Recruited during active infection, patients (from Seattle) were subsequently followed longitudinally. Here immunoSEQ multiplex PCR was the method, and the copy in TCRdb shows in-frame clones only, minus some. The data hold approximately 170,000 clones, with about 85% observed a single time. The clonotype was recovered from a man aged 80 or over with COVID-19, enrolled during active disease. The sequenced sample consisted of peripheral blood.

CDR3 sequence reads: CASSGTSNSPLHF. For the CDR3, the DNA is TGTGCCAGCAGCGGGACTTCTAATTCACCCCTCCACTTT. V and J are TRBV5-6 and TRBJ1-6; tentatively, D is TRBD1 (5 bases). V gave up 4 bases and J gave up 6 bases, with 8 bases separating them. This CDR3 is built from 13 residues. Germline CDR1 SGHDT, CDR2 YYEEEE.